A single T cell receptor beta chain is shown here with its context. These data are taken from a study of blood T cell repertoires in COVID-19. Germline lookup yields CDR1 MDHEN and CDR2 SYDVKM. V shed 4 bases, J shed 7 bases, and the junction held 8 bases outside the gene matches. This CDR3 has 15 amino acids. Assay used: immunoSEQ multiplex PCR; TCRdb lists only in-frame clones, some missing. This repertoire shows about 140,000 clones, around nine tenths found once; its top ten account for 8% to 11%. The source is a man aged 55 to 69 with active or convalescent COVID-19. The rearrangement uses TRBV28 and TRBJ1-5; 9 bases fit TRBD1. Sequencing used peripheral blood. Here the CDR3 reads CASSSGTGYEQPQHF. Written as DNA, the CDR3 is TGTGCCAGCAGTTCCGGGACAGGGTACGAACAGCCCCAGCATTTT.